This entry lists 12 T cell receptor beta chains sequenced from one sample in a study of shared clonotypes between healthy human individuals. Data came from immunoSEQ multiplex PCR; TCRdb stores just in-frame clones and leaves some out. Here the sample spans under 2,000,000 clones, less than 95% being singletons. Positive CCR7 selection of CD45RO-negative cells yielded the naive CD8 cells, and terminally differentiated effector memory CD45RA+ cells were excluded. The sample taken for sequencing was naive CD8+ T cells sorted from blood. All receptors come from a man aged 18 to 29 in good health.

About this clone itself: The junction differs from germline at one of its ends, possibly a read error. The rearrangement joins TRBV7-7 to TRBJ2-2; D is uncertain. The length of the CDR3 is 13 residues. Per germline, CDR1 SSHAT and CDR2 FNYEAQ (reference sequence). The CDR3: CASSLYITGELFF. CDR3 bases: TGTGCTAGCAGCCTTTATATCACCGGGGAGCTGTTTTTT.

This sequence joins TRBV7-8 and TRBJ2-7; D is uncertain. Germline V gene sequence: CDR1 SGHVS, CDR2 FQNEAQ. The CDR3 length is 13 residues. V lost 6 bases to trimming and J lost 3 bases, with 12 bases between them. CDR3 amino acids: CASRFNYGYEQYF. The CDR3 DNA reads TGTGCCAGCAGATTCAACTACGGCTACGAGCAGTACTTC.

V usage is TRBV2 and J usage is TRBJ2-7; unclear D gene. Trimming pared 6 bases from V and 1 base from J, leaving 4 bases between. This CDR3 comprises 11 residues. Germline V gene data show CDR1 as SNHLY and CDR2 as FYNNEI. The CDR3 region has the DNA TGTGCCAGCAGGCAGTCCTACGAGCAGTACTTC. Protein product: CASRQSYEQYF.

This chain connects TRBV6-5 to TRBJ2-7; TRBD2 matches 8 bases. This CDR3 region has 14 residues. After removal of 6 bases from V and 2 bases from J, the junction contained 6 bases not matched to a gene. Looked up from germline, CDR1 is MNHEY and CDR2 is SVGAGI. DNA of the CDR3: TGTGCCAGCAGCCTTAGCGGGAATCCCTACGAGCAGTACTTC. Encoded protein: CASSLSGNPYEQYF.

About this clone itself: This CDR3 is also generated by other DNA sequences in the sample. The chain has TRBV5-4 and TRBJ2-3; no clear D gene. Germline values: CDR1 SGHNT, CDR2 YYREEE (reference sequence). V lost 1 base and J lost 1, with 4 bases in between. This CDR3 contains 13 residues. The CDR3 loop reads CASSLRGTDTQYF. The CDR3 nucleotides read TGTGCCAGCAGCTTGCGGGGCACAGATACGCAGTATTTT.

This clone occurred once. The rearrangement links TRBV6-5 to TRBJ1-1; 7 bases are a match to TRBD1. V shed 2 bases and J 4 bases; nucleotides not matched to a gene: 4. Germline CDR1 MNHEY, CDR2 SVGAGI. The length of the CDR3 is 14 residues. The CDR3 sequence is CASSYGTVATEAFF. CDR3 DNA sequence: TGTGCCAGCAGTTACGGGACAGTAGCCACTGAAGCTTTCTTT.

As to this clone: The sample contains more than one DNA sequence encoding this CDR3. V is TRBV7-9 and J is TRBJ1-1; TRBD1 is a possible D gene (5 bases). The CDR3 contains 11 residues. Looked up from germline, CDR1 is SEHNR and CDR2 is FQNEAQ (reference sequence). The ends were cut back, 6 bases at V and 8 bases at J, with 10 bases in the middle. The DNA for the CDR3 is TGTGCCAGCAGTCGAGGGACGGAAGCTTTCTTT. Residues: CASSRGTEAFF.

The V call is TRBV30, the J call TRBJ2-7; TRBD2 matches 13 bases. V lost 2 bases to trimming and J lost 3 bases; unmatched junction nucleotides: 7. This CDR3 is 16 amino acids long. CDR1 GTSNPN and CDR2 SVGIG come from the germline V gene (reference sequence). In DNA form, the CDR3 reads TGTGCCTGGAGTCCCCATACTAGCGGGAGGGACTACGAGCAGTACTTC. Translation: CAWSPHTSGRDYEQYF.

This chain uses TRBV27 with TRBJ1-5, with 8 positions matching TRBD1. The germline gives CDR1 MNHEY, CDR2 SMNVEV (reference sequence). J was trimmed by 4 bases and V by 5 bases; bases with no gene match: 4. This CDR3 comprises 14 residues. In DNA, the CDR3 is TGTGCCAGCAGTGGGACAGGCCCAAATCAGCCCCAGCATTTT. This sequence encodes CASSGTGPNQPQHF.

The chain is built from TRBV5-6 and TRBJ2-7, with TRBD2 matching over 8 bases. The germline V gene has CDR1 SGHDT and CDR2 YYEEEE. The V and J ends lost 1 base and 3 bases, in that order; junction bases with no gene match: 6. The CDR3 extends over 15 amino acids. The DNA of the CDR3 is TGTGCCAGCAGCTTGTCAATAAGCGGGAGCTACGAGCAGTACTTC. Protein sequence: CASSLSISGSYEQYF.

The table lists this clone with a few counts. J is TRBJ1-2 and V is TRBV9; the D gene is possibly TRBD1 (6 bases). This CDR3 has 13 amino acids. The V and J ends lost 0 bases and 4 bases respectively, with 7 bases between them. The V gene's germline CDR1 is SGDLS and CDR2 YYNGEE. CDR3 region: CASSVGTVYGYTF. CDR3 nucleotides: TGTGCCAGCAGCGTAGGGACAGTCTATGGCTACACCTTC.

The chain recombines TRBV9 with TRBJ1-4; 10 nucleotides line up with TRBD1. The germline V gene has CDR1 SGDLS and CDR2 YYNGEE. CDR3 length: 16 residues. The V gene end was trimmed by 4 bases and the J gene end by 6 bases; junction bases not matched to a gene: 9. The CDR3 reads CASSTSPGQGYEKLFF. CDR3 bases: TGTGCCAGCAGCACGAGTCCGGGACAGGGGTATGAAAAACTGTTTTTT.